Each of the 12 T cell receptor beta chains below was sequenced from the same sample in a study of cytomegalovirus exposure and HLA in healthy donors. Amplification used 60 Vbeta primers and 13 Jbeta primers. The protocol was immunoSEQ multiplex PCR, while the TCRdb copy is restricted to in-frame clones and leaves out a portion. This sample has around 110,000 clones; roughly 79% occur once, and the top ten carry around 1.6%. The sample taken for sequencing was PBMCs. The receptors here all came from a woman aged 18-29 years in good health and CMV-seronegative.

The chain couples TRBV20-1 to TRBJ1-1; no clear D. The CDR3 runs 10 residues. The germline V gene encodes CDR1 DFQATT and CDR2 SNEGSKA (reference sequence). V was shortened by 5 bases and J by 1 base, with 2 bases between the two germline ends. This chain's CDR3 is CSAQNTEAFF. CDR3 DNA sequence: TGCAGTGCTCAGAACACTGAAGCTTTCTTT.

This clone was picked up one time. The rearrangement joins TRBV27 to TRBJ1-4; TRBD1 might be the D (5 bases). Trimming left V 4 bases short and J 1 base short, with 10 bases between. Germline CDR1 reads MNHEY; CDR2 reads SMNVEV (reference sequence). The CDR3 covers 15 residues. The CDR3 sequence: CASSSRQLTNEKLFF. For the CDR3, the DNA is TGTGCCAGCAGTTCACGACAGTTAACTAATGAAAAACTGTTTTTT.

This clone was recorded only once. V is TRBV7-6 and J is TRBJ1-1; 7 bases line up with TRBD1. With V trimmed by 5 bases and J by 4 bases, 4 bases remained unmatched. CDR3 size: 13 residues. Germline lookup yields CDR1 SGHVS and CDR2 FNYEAQ. CDR3 sequence: CASSLGQATEAFF. Written as DNA, the CDR3 is TGTGCCAGCAGCCTAGGACAGGCCACTGAAGCTTTCTTT.

V usage is TRBV9 and J usage is TRBJ2-2, with D perhaps matching TRBD1 (6 bases). Germline V lookup: CDR1 SGDLS, CDR2 YYNGEE. The V gene lost 9 bases and the J gene lost 4 bases, with 22 bases spanning the gap. The CDR3 contains 16 residues. The CDR3, as DNA: TGTGCCACTCGACGAGGTGAGGGGGTACCCACCGGGGAGCTGTTTTTT. Translating it yields CATRRGEGVPTGELFF.

The V call is TRBV15, the J call TRBJ2-1, with D maybe TRBD2 (5 bases). The CDR3 is 14 amino acids. CDR1 is LNHNV, CDR2 YYDKDF, per germline (reference sequence). With 3 bases removed from V and 9 bases from J, the gap between germline ends came to 15 bases. For the CDR3, the DNA is TGTGCCACCAGCAGGCCGACTAAGGCGGGTGAGCAGTTCTTC. Its protein is CATSRPTKAGEQFF. Combining the CDR3 with reference TRBV15 and TRBJ2-1 gives the whole variable domain DAMVIQNPRYQVTQFGKPVTLSCSQTLNHNVMYWYQQKSSQAPKLLFHYYDKDFNNEADTPDNFQSRRPNTSFCFLDIRSPGLGDTAMYLCATSRPTKAGEQFFGPGTRLTVL.

The table lists this clone with a count of one. CDR3 protein: CASSFLPGEKLFF. The DNA of the CDR3 is TGTGCCAGCAGCTTCCTCCCCGGGGAAAAACTGTTTTTT. V usage is TRBV9 and J usage is TRBJ1-4, with D uncertain. Germline CDR1 and CDR2: SGDLS and YYNGEE. Trimming took 4 bases from V and 8 from J, leaving 12 bases between them. The CDR3 runs 13 residues.

The genes are TRBV4-1 and TRBJ1-1; D unclear. Germline V lookup: CDR1 MGHRA, CDR2 YSYEKL. This CDR3 has 18 residues. Trimming took off 3 bases at V and 5 bases at J, with 25 bases between the two ends. The CDR3 nucleotides are TGCGCCAGCAGCCACATACTCTCCGGGATTAATTCAAGGACTGAAGCTTTCTTT. It translates to CASSHILSGINSRTEAFF.

V usage is TRBV7-9 and J usage is TRBJ1-4; 10 nucleotides align to TRBD1. Germline CDR1 and CDR2: SEHNR and FQNEAQ (reference sequence). The V gene end was trimmed by 4 bases and the J gene end by 8 bases; junction bases not matched to a gene: 10. The CDR3 sequence is 16 residues long. CDR3: CASSSRTGGMGEKLFF. The CDR3 region has the DNA TGTGCCAGCAGCTCAAGGACAGGGGGTATGGGAGAAAAACTGTTTTTT.

This clone was seen just once. The J gene is TRBJ1-6, the V gene TRBV6-1; perhaps TRBD1 as D (5 bases). With 0 bases removed from V and 0 bases from J, the gap between germline ends came to 9 bases. The CDR3 contains 17 residues. Germline V gives CDR1 MNHNS, CDR2 SASEGT. DNA of the CDR3: TGTGCCAGCAGTGAAGCCGACAGCAGCTCCTATAATTCACCCCTCCACTTT. Protein product: CASSEADSSSYNSPLHF.

This clone was detected only a few times. The chain links TRBV28 to TRBJ1-6, with 9 positions matching TRBD1. CDR3 length: 14 residues. Germline V lookup: CDR1 MDHEN, CDR2 SYDVKM. V dropped 6 bases and J dropped 11; count of bases not matched to a gene: 8. Here the CDR3 reads CASSIPGQGAPLHF. The CDR3 DNA follows: TGTGCCAGCAGCATTCCGGGACAGGGTGCACCCCTCCACTTT.

This sequence joins TRBV7-9 and TRBJ2-2; D is possibly TRBD2 (5 bases). From germline, CDR1 is SEHNR and CDR2 FQNEAQ (reference sequence). This CDR3 is built from 13 residues. Trimming took off 1 base at V and 5 bases at J, with 5 bases between the two ends. The CDR3 sequence is CASSLGGTGELFF. In nucleotides, the CDR3 is TGTGCCAGCAGCTTAGGAGGGACCGGGGAGCTGTTTTTT. Using reference TRBV7-9 and TRBJ2-2 for the parts outside the CDR3, the full variable domain is DTGVSQNPRHKITKRGQNVTFRCDPISEHNRLYWYRQTLGQGPEFLTYFQNEAQLEKSRLLSDRFSAERPKGSFSTLEIQRTEQGDSAMYLCASSLGGTGELFFGEGSRLTVL.

This clone was seen more than once but under ten times. This chain's CDR3 is CASSLVGQANYGYTF. DNA of the CDR3: TGCGCCAGCAGCTTGGTGGGGCAAGCTAACTATGGCTACACCTTC. The rearrangement links TRBV5-1 to TRBJ1-2, with D perhaps matching TRBD1 (5 bases). V gave up 0 bases and J gave up 0 bases, with 9 bases separating them. Germline assignment: CDR1 SGHRS and CDR2 YFSETQ. CDR3 size: 15 residues. Full variable domain (rest looked up from reference TRBV5-1 and TRBJ1-2): KAGVTQTPRYLIKTRGQQVTLSCSPISGHRSVSWYQQTPGQGLQFLFEYFSETQRNKGNFPGRFSGRQFSNSRSEMNVSTLELGDSALYLCASSLVGQANYGYTFGSGTRLTVV.